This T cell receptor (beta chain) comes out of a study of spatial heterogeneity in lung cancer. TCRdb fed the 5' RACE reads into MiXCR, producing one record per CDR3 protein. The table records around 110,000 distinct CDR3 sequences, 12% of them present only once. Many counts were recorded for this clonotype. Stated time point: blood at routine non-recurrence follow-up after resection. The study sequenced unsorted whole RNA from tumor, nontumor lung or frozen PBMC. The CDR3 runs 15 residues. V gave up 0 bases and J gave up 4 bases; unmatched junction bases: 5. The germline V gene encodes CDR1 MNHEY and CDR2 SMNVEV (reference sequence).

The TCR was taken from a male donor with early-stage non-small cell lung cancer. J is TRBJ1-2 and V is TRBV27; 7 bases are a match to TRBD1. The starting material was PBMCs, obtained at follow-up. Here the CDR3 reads CASSLSKDRIYGYTF. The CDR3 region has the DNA TGTGCCAGCAGTTTATCAAAGGACAGGATCTATGGCTACACCTTC.